These 5 T cell receptor beta chains share one sample of origin, sequenced in a study of cytomegalovirus exposure and HLA in healthy donors. PCR used 60 Vbeta primers and 13 Jbeta primers. Repertoires were generated with immunoSEQ multiplex PCR, while TCRdb's copy carries only in-frame clones and drops some. This table has some 190,000 clones, around 81% appearing once. Sequenced sample: PBMCs. All receptors derive from a man between 18 and 35 years old in good health and CMV-seronegative.

The V call is TRBV6-6, the J call TRBJ2-7; TRBD2 matches 14 bases. The junction had 0 bases not matched to a gene; V was cut back by 0 bases and J by 2 bases. CDR1 is MNHNY and CDR2 is SVGAGI in the germline V gene (reference sequence). This CDR3 comprises 16 residues. The CDR3 here is CASSYSTSGRAYEQYF. In DNA, the CDR3 is TGTGCCAGCAGTTACTCGACTAGCGGGAGGGCCTACGAGCAGTACTTC.

The CDR3 DNA is TGTGCCAGCAGTTTAAGCTGGGGGCTTCCCGGGGAGCTGTTTTTT. The encoded protein is CASSLSWGLPGELFF. The chain employs TRBV6-5 and TRBJ2-2; D possibly corresponds to TRBD1 (6 bases). V lost 4 bases, J lost 6 bases, and 15 bases lay in between. CDR3 size: 15 residues. Germline assignment: CDR1 MNHEY and CDR2 SVGAGI.

This chain connects TRBV18 to TRBJ2-7, with D possibly TRBD1 on 6 matching bases. The germline CDR1 and CDR2 sequences are KGHSH and LQKENI. The CDR3 has 14 residues. V was cut by 5 bases and J by 0 bases, with 11 bases left in between. CDR3 protein: CASSATGSSYEQYF. CDR3 coding DNA: TGTGCCAGCTCAGCGACAGGATCCTCCTACGAGCAGTACTTC. Combining the CDR3 with reference TRBV18 and TRBJ2-7 gives the whole variable domain NAGVMQNPRHLVRRRGQEARLRCSPMKGHSHVYWYRQLPEEGLKFMVYLQKENIIDESGMPKERFSAEFPKEGPSILRIQQVVRGDSAAYFCASSATGSSYEQYFGPGTRLTVT.

This clone was seen more than once but under ten times. The rearrangement uses TRBV2 and TRBJ2-1, with 12 bases aligning to TRBD2. The CDR3 loop spans 16 amino acids. Germline V gives CDR1 SNHLY, CDR2 FYNNEI. V was pared by 6 bases and J by 3 bases, with 6 bases of the junction left unmatched. DNA of the CDR3: TGTGCCAGCAGAGACGGACTAGCGGGAAACTACAATGAGCAGTTCTTC. Protein product: CASRDGLAGNYNEQFF.

The V and J genes are TRBV7-2 and TRBJ1-2; TRBD1 aligns across 7 bases. CDR3 length: 16 amino acids. Germline values: CDR1 SGHTA, CDR2 FQGNSA. V trimming: 7 bases; J trimming: 2 bases; junction bases outside the gene matches: 13. DNA of the CDR3: TGTGCCAGCACCCCAGGGGGTTCCTACTTAAACTATGGCTACACCTTC. Its protein is CASTPGGSYLNYGYTF.